Listed here is a single T cell receptor (beta chain). This entry comes from a study of T cell changes during pregnancy in multiple sclerosis. Sequencing was performed with immunoSEQ multiplex PCR; in TCRdb, only in-frame clones are kept and a portion is missing. This sample carries some 35,000 clones, around 90% of them seen once, and the ten largest clones take 0.65% to 0.95%. CDR1 is LNHDA and CDR2 is SQIVND in the germline V gene (reference sequence). The CDR3 is 17 amino acids. Trimming took 5 bases from V and 5 from J; bases not matched to a gene: 14. The chain combines TRBV19 with TRBJ1-1; 10 bases are a match to TRBD1. This clonotype originated in a female donor in good health, enrolled as a control in a pregnancy study. Here the sequenced sample was CD4+ T cells from peripheral blood mononuclear cells, taken after pregnancy. The CDR3 spells CASSRTGTGALTTEAFF. The DNA for the CDR3 is TGTGCCAGTAGTCGAACCGGGACAGGGGCTCTTACAACTGAAGCTTTCTTT.